A selection of T cell receptor beta chains follows, all from one sample in a study of T cell responses to AZD1222 COVID-19 vaccine. Profiling relied on immunoSEQ multiplex PCR, and the TCRdb table lists in-frame clones only, not all of them. The data contain 150,000 to 200,000 clones, about 91% of them seen just once; the ten biggest clones take up about 2.3%. This specimen was peripheral blood, taken on day 0 of AZD1222 vaccination. Receptor source: an adult in good health. CDR3s include the opening cysteine and the closing phenylalanine or tryptophan. The D gene is left open where the match is weak. Only some rows state a clone size, as once, few, many or a class for expanded clones.

TRBD2,TRBV7-9,TRBJ2-7,once,CASSPPGLAGTYEQYF,TGTGCCAGCAGCCCTCCCGGGCTAGCGGGGACTTACGAGCAGTACTTC
NA,TRBV7-2,TRBJ1-3,NA,CASSSDRGNTIYF,TGTGCCAGCAGCTCGGACAGAGGAAACACCATATATTTT
TRBD1,TRBV5-1,TRBJ2-3,NA,CASSSGTGADTQYF,TGCGCCAGCAGCTCCGGGACAGGGGCAGATACGCAGTATTTT
NA,TRBV5-1,TRBJ1-1,once,CASSLSQLGTEAFF,TGCGCCAGCAGCTTGAGCCAGTTGGGCACTGAAGCTTTCTTT
NA,TRBV28,TRBJ1-2,NA,CASSSLQGKGYGYTF,TGTGCCAGCAGTTCCCTACAGGGAAAGGGTTATGGCTACACCTTC
TRBD1,TRBV6-5,TRBJ1-2,NA,CASRKDRDRGYGYTF,TGTGCCAGCAGGAAAGACCGGGACAGGGGGTATGGCTACACCTTC
NA,TRBV12-3/TRBV12-4,TRBJ2-7,NA,CASSFARADEQYF,TGTGCCAGCAGTTTTGCCAGGGCCGACGAGCAGTACTTC
NA,TRBV7-6,TRBJ1-1,NA,CASSNPRGAWDTEAFF,TGTGCCAGCAGCAATCCTAGGGGGGCCTGGGATACTGAAGCTTTCTTT
TRBD2,TRBV3-1/TRBV3-2,TRBJ2-7,few,CASRLAGVYEQYF,TGTGCCAGCAGGTTAGCGGGAGTGTACGAGCAGTACTTC
NA,TRBV6-1,TRBJ1-4,NA,CASSEAGKLFF,TGTGCCAGCAGTGAGGCAGGGAAACTGTTTTTT
NA,TRBV9,TRBJ1-1,NA,CASSVGGDDTEAFF,TGTGCCAGCAGCGTAGGCGGGGATGACACTGAAGCTTTCTTT
TRBD1,TRBV6-2/TRBV6-3,TRBJ1-1,few,CASSPDRGPGSTEAFF,TGTGCCAGCAGTCCGGACAGGGGGCCTGGAAGCACTGAAGCTTTCTTT
NA,TRBV6-6,TRBJ1-6,NA,CASSSGTVNSPLHF,TGTGCCAGCAGCTCCGGGACGGTTAATTCACCCCTCCACTTT
NA,TRBV28,TRBJ1-5,NA,CASSLDHSNQPQHF,TGTGCCAGCAGTTTGGATCATAGCAATCAGCCCCAGCATTTT
NA,TRBV2,TRBJ1-2,NA,CASSITGRDYGYTF,TGTGCCAGCAGTATTACAGGTAGAGACTATGGCTACACCTTC
NA,TRBV25-1,TRBJ2-5,NA,CASSTTPGGTQYF,TGTGCCAGCAGTACAACACCCGGTGGGACCCAGTACTTC
NA,TRBV4-1,TRBJ2-5,NA,CASSHLLQETQYF,TGCGCCAGCAGCCACTTACTCCAAGAGACCCAGTACTTC
NA,TRBV4-1,TRBJ2-7,NA,CASSQDPGDHEQYF,TGCGCCAGCAGCCAAGACCCAGGGGACCACGAGCAGTACTTC